This T cell receptor beta chain is from a study of cytomegalovirus exposure and HLA in healthy donors. Across the whole study: Counted in an early data release were some 81 million unique TCRs from HLA-typed donors.

This PCR relied on a set of 60 Vbeta primers and 13 Jbeta primers. Clones were read by immunoSEQ multiplex PCR, and TCRdb kept only the in-frame ones, dropping some. The data show 100,000 to 150,000 clones, with around three quarters seen just once and 3.4% held by the top ten. Remarks on this clone: Antigen specificity is unknown.

Trimming cost V 5 bases and J 6 bases; bases outside gene matches: 3. The CDR3 loop spans 12 amino acids. Germline V gene data show CDR1 as WNHNN and CDR2 as SYGVQD (reference sequence). Whole-study findings and limits: Published work reported that the classifier diagnosed cytomegalovirus status with high specificity and sensitivity. The presence/absence work took it that sequencing depth was about the same across donors. A likely sequencing artifact accounted for one observed cluster of highly shared sequence variants.

The TCR comes from a man aged 25-40 years in good health and CMV-seronegative. This chain uses TRBV10-1 with TRBJ2-7, with 8 bases lining up with TRBD1. The sequencing input was PBMCs. The chain's CDR3 is CASSSGGGEQYF. CDR3 DNA sequence: TGCGCCAGCAGTTCAGGGGGCGGCGAGCAGTACTTC.